The entry below describes one T cell receptor (beta chain). The data were obtained in a study of T cell changes during pregnancy in multiple sclerosis. V was cut by 6 bases and J by 2 bases, with 16 bases left in between. Germline lookup yields CDR1 LNHDA and CDR2 SQIVND (reference sequence). The CDR3 runs 15 residues. The data were produced by immunoSEQ multiplex PCR, yet TCRdb's version contains in-frame clones alone and is incomplete. The repertoire holds almost 50,000 clones, with about nine tenths as singletons. The receptor's source is a female donor with multiple sclerosis, enrolled in a pregnancy study. The sequencing used CD8+ T cells from peripheral blood mononuclear cells, collected after pregnancy. The chain carries TRBV19 and TRBJ1-2; D is possibly TRBD1 (6 bases). CDR3 DNA sequence: TGTGCCAGTAGCGAAACAGGGACCGGGAACTATGGCTACACCTTC. Its protein product is CASSETGTGNYGYTF.